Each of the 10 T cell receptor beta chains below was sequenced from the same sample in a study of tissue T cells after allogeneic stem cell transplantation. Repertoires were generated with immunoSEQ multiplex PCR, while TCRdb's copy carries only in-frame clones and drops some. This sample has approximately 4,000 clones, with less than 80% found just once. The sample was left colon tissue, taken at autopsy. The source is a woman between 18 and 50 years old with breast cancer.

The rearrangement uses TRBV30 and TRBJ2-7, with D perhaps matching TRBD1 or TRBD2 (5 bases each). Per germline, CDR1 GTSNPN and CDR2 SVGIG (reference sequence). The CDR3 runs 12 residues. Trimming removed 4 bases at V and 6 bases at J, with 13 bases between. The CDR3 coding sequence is TGTGCCTGGACCTGGGGCAGCGGCGAGCAGTACTTC. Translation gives CAWTWGSGEQYF. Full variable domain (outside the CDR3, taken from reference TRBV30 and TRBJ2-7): SQTIHQWPATLVQPVGSPLSLECTVEGTSNPNLYWYRQAAGRGLQLLFYSVGIGQISSEVPQNLSASRPQDRQFILSSKKLLLSDSGFYLCAWTWGSGEQYFGPGTRLTVT.

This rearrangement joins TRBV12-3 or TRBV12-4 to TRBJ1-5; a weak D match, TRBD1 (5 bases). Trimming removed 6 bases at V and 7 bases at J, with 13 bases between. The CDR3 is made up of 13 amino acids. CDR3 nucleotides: TGTGCCAGCAGCTTGGGGGTGGGACAGCCCCAGCATTTT. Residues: CASSLGVGQPQHF.

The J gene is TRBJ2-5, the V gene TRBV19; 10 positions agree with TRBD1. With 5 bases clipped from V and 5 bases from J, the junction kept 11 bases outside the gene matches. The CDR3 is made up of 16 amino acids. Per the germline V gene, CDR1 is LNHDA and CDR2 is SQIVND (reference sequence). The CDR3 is CASSAYKTGGSETQYF. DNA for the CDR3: TGTGCCAGTAGTGCTTACAAGACAGGGGGCTCGGAGACCCAGTACTTC.

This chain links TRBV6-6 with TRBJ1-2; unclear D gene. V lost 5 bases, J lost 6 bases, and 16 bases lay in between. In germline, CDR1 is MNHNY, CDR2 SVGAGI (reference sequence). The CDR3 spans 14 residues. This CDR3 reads CASSIPGSPDGYTF. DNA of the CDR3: TGTGCCAGCAGTATCCCCGGGTCCCCCGATGGCTACACCTTC.

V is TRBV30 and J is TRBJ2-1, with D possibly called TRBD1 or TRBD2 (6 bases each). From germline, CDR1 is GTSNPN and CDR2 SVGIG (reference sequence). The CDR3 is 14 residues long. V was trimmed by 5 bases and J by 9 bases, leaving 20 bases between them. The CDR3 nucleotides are TGTGCCTGGGATGCTTCGTCGGGGGCGCTTGAGCAGTTCTTC. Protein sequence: CAWDASSGALEQFF.

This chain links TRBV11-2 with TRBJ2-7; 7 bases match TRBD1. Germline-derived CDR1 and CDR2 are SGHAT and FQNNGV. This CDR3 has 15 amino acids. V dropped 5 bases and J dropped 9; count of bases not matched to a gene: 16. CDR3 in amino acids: CASSRSLDRVLVQYF. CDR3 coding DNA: TGTGCCAGCAGCCGTTCCCTCGACAGGGTTCTCGTGCAGTACTTC.

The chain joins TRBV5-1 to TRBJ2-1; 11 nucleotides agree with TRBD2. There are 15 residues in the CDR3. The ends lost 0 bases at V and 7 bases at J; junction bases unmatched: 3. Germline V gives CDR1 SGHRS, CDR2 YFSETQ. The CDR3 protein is CASSLGASGRNEQFF. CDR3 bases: TGCGCCAGCAGCTTGGGGGCTAGCGGGAGGAATGAGCAGTTCTTC.

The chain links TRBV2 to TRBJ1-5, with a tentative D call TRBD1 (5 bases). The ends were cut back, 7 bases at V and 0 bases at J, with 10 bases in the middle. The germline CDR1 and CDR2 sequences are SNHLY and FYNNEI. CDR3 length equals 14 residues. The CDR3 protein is CASTTENSNQPQHF. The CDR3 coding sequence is TGTGCCAGCACGACAGAAAATAGCAATCAGCCCCAGCATTTT.

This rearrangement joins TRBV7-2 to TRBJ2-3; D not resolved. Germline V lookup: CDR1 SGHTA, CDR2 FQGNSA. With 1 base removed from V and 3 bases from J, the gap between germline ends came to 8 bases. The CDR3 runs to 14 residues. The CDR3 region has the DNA TGTGCCAGCAGCTTAGATCGTTCAACAGATACGCAGTATTTT. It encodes CASSLDRSTDTQYF.

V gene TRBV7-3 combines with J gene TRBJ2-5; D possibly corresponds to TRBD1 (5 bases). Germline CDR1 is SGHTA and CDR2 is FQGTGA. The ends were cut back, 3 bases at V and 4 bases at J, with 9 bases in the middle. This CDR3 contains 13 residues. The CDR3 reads CASSFREGETQYF. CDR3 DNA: TGTGCCAGCAGCTTCAGGGAAGGAGAGACCCAGTACTTC.